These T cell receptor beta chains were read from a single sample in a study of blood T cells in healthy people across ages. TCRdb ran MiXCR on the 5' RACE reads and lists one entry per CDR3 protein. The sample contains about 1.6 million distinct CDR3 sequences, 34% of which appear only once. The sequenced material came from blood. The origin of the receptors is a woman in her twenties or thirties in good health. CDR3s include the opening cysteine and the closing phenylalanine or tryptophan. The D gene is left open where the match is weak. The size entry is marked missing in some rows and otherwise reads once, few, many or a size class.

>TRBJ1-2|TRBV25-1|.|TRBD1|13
TGCGCCAGCAGTCAGGGGGCTCTTTATGGCTACATCTTC
CASSQGALYGYIF
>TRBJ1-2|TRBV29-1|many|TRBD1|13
TGCAGCGGGAGCCAGGACAGGGGTGGTGGCTACACCTTC
CSGSQDRGGGYTF
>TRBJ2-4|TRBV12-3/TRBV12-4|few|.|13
TGTGCCAGCACCGGGGGAGCCAAAAACATTCAGTACTTC
CASTGGAKNIQYF
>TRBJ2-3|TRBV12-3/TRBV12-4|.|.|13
TGTGCCAGCCACAAGCTGTATGGGGATGCGCAGTATTTT
CASHKLYGDAQYF
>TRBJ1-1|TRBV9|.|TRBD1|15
TGTGCCAGCAGCCCCCAGGGACAGCCGTCCTCTGAAGCTTTCTTT
CASSPQGQPSSEAFF
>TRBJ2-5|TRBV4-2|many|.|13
TGTGCCAGCAGCGAACGACTTGGGGAGACCCAGTACTTC
CASSERLGETQYF
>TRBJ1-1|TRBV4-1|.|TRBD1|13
TGCGCCAGCAGCCATCAGGGGGACGCTGAAGCTTTCTTT
CASSHQGDAEAFF
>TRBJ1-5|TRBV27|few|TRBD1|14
TGTGCCAGCAGCCGGGACAGGAGCAATCAGCCCCAGCATTTT
CASSRDRSNQPQHF
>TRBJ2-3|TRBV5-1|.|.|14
TGCGCCAGCAGCTGGGAGGTCCCAACAGATACGCAGTATTTT
CASSWEVPTDTQYF
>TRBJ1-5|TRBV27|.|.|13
TGTGCCAGCAGTCCCGGGGCGGTTCAGCCCCAGCATTTT
CASSPGAVQPQHF
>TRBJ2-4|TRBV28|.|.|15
TGTGCCAGCAGTTTCGATTGGGGCTCCAAAAACATTCAGTACTTC
CASSFDWGSKNIQYF
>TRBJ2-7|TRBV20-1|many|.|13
TGCAGTGCTCGAGAGACAGGAACCTACGAGCAGTACTTC
CSARETGTYEQYF
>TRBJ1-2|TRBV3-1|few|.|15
TGTGCCAGCAGCCCTTCACTTAGACGGTCCTATGGCTACACCTTC
CASSPSLRRSYGYTF
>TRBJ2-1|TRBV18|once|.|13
TGTGCCAGCTCGCCCCAGAGTAACAATGAGCAGTTCTTC
CASSPQSNNEQFF
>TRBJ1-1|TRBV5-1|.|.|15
TGCGCCAGCAGCTTGCAGGGGCGGAGTGACACTGAAGCTTTCTTT
CASSLQGRSDTEAFF
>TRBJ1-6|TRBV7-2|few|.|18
TGTGCCAGCAGCGACCGACCGGTCCTTAACTCCTATAATTCACCCCTCCACTTT
CASSDRPVLNSYNSPLHF
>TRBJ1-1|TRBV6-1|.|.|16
TGTGCCAGCAGGACCAGGGACCGTCAGTTATGGTCTGAAGCTTTCTTT
CASRTRDRQLWSEAFF
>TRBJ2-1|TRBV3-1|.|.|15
TGTGCCAGCAGCCAAGGGACTTGGGGGGTCGATGAGCAGTTCTTC
CASSQGTWGVDEQFF
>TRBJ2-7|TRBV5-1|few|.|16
TGCGCCAGCAGCTGGGGGCGGGGGTACGCTGACTACGAGCAGTACTTC
CASSWGRGYADYEQYF
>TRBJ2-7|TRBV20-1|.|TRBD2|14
TGCAGTGCTGCCTCGGACGGGAGGGCGTACGAGCAGTACTTC
CSAASDGRAYEQYF
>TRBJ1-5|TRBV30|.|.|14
TGTGCCTGGAGTGTTGGAGCCCCGAATCAGCCCCAGCATTTT
CAWSVGAPNQPQHF
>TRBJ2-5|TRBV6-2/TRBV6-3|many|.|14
TGTGCCAGCAGAATAGACCCCGCCAAAGAGACCCAGTACTTC
CASRIDPAKETQYF
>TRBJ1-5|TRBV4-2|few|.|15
TGTGCCAGCAGCCAAGAATTGGCCCGAGATCAGCCCCAGCATTTT
CASSQELARDQPQHF
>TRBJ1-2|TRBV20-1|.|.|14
TGCAGTGCTAGTATTGACAGTACTCACTGTGGCTACACCTTC
CSASIDSTHCGYTF
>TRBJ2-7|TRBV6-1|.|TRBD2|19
TGTGCCAGCAACAAACGGCCGGGACTAGCGGGAGGGATGGGCTACGAGCAGTACTTC
CASNKRPGLAGGMGYEQYF
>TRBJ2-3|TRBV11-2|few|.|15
TGTGCCAGCAGCTACCCCCTGGGTAGGTCAGATACGCAGTATTTT
CASSYPLGRSDTQYF
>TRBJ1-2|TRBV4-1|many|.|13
TGCGCCAGCAGCCAAGGGATAAGGGCTAGAACCACCTTC
CASSQGIRARTTF
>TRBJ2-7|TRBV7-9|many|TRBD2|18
TGTGCCAGCAGCTTCCCGGGACTAGCGGGAGTAAGGTCCTACGAGCAGTACTTC
CASSFPGLAGVRSYEQYF
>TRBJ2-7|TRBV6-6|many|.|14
TGTGCCAGCACAAACAGGGTAGGGTCCTACGAGCAGTACTTC
CASTNRVGSYEQYF
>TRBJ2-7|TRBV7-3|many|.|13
TGTGCCAGCAGCTTAACCTCGGTGGGCGAGCAGTACTTC
CASSLTSVGEQYF
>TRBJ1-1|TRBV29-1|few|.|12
TGCAGCGTCCCACGGAAAGGTTTTGGGGCTTTCTTT
CSVPRKGFGAFF
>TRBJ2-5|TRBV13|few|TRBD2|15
TGTGCCAGCAGCGATTTGCGGGAGGACCAAGAGACCCAGTACTTC
CASSDLREDQETQYF
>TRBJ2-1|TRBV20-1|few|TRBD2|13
TGCAGTGCAGCCGGGACTACCTACAATGAGCAGTTCTTC
CSAAGTTYNEQFF
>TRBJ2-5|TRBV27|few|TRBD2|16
TGTGCCAGCAAAGCAGTAGCGGGAGCAACCAGAGAGACCCAGTACTTC
CASKAVAGATRETQYF
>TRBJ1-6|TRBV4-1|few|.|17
TGCGCCAGCAGCCAAGGGGTCGCGAAGGGAGGAAGTTCACCCCTCCACTTT
CASSQGVAKGGSSPLHF
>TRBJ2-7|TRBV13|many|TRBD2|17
TGTGCCAGCAGCTCAACCATGGGGACTAGCGGGACCTACGAGCAGTACTTC
CASSSTMGTSGTYEQYF
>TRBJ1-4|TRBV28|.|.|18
TGTGCCAGCAGTTACGGGACGCTCGTATCAGCGTCTAATGAAAAACTGTTTTTT
CASSYGTLVSASNEKLFF
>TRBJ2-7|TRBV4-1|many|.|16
TGCGCCAGCAGCCAAGAGGGACTCCTGTCTTCCTACGAGCAGTACTTC
CASSQEGLLSSYEQYF
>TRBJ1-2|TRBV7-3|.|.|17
TGTGCCAGCAGCGCCAGTCCTACCCCCGATTCAAGAAATGGCTACACCTTC
CASSASPTPDSRNGYTF
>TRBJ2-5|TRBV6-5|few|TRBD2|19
TGTGCCAGCAGTTACTCGAGTGTGCTAGCGGGGGGGCGGCGAGAGACCCAGTACTTC
CASSYSSVLAGGRRETQYF
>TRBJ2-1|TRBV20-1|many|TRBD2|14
TGCAGTGCTAGTGCCCCGGGAGGGGACAATGAGCAGTTCTTC
CSASAPGGDNEQFF
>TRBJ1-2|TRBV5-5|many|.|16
TGTGCCAGCAGCCGCGCCGGTGGGGAGGGCGACTATGGCTACACCTTC
CASSRAGGEGDYGYTF
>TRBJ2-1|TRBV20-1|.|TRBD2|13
TGCAGACCGACTAGCGGGACCTACAATGAGCAGTTCTTC
CRPTSGTYNEQFF